This record concerns one T cell receptor beta chain sequence. The antigen is unknown. The junction departs from germline at one end; a sequencing error may be responsible. These data originate in a study of post-analysis software for immune sequencing data. On the study more broadly: Disease trajectories encompassed relapsing-remitting, secondary progressive and progressive-relapsing multiple sclerosis.

This CDR3 is built from 17 residues. Germline V gives CDR1 SGHRS, CDR2 YFSETQ. Study findings and constraints: For normalized Chao1 diversity, multiple sclerosis patients scored significantly lower than controls did. TRBV5-6, TRBV5-1 and TRBV20-1 were among 4 or 5 TRBV segments more frequent in patients than controls. With F measure, samples from one preparation batch clustered together strongly.

Tagging with unique molecular identifiers was a feature of the TCR beta cDNA libraries. Each batch of about 0.95 to 11 million T cells produced roughly 0.5 million cDNA molecules. One entry per CDR3 protein results from TCRdb running MiXCR on the PCR reads. The sample has roughly 580,000 distinct CDR3 sequences, around 47% seen once. The sample consisted of blood. This TCR was recovered from a girl aged 10 to 17 with multiple sclerosis. J is TRBJ1-3 and V is TRBV5-1; maybe TRBD1 (5 bases). The CDR3 DNA reads TGCGCCAGCAGGTTGGATGCTGGAGGGGTCTCTGGAAACACCATATATTTT. Protein: CASRLDAGGVSGNTIYF.